Listed below are T cell receptor beta chains from one sample, sequenced in a study of blood T cells in healthy people across ages. TCRdb independently ran MiXCR on the 5' RACE reads; one entry per CDR3 protein. The table includes 450,000 to 600,000 distinct CDR3 sequences, about 28% detected once. These data are also associated with another study on T cells of mothers and their children.

Sequenced: blood. These receptors came from a boy between 2 and 15 years old in good health. The CDR3 runs from the conserved cysteine through the conserved F or W. A D gene is named only where the DNA matches it firmly. Only part of the rows carry a size: once, few, many, or a class if the clone is expanded.

size: -; J: TRBJ2-2; V: TRBV6-2/TRBV6-3; D: -; CDR3: CASSYSGGNTGELFF; DNA: TGTGCCAGCAGTTACTCAGGCGGGAACACCGGGGAGCTGTTTTTT
size: -; J: TRBJ2-7; V: TRBV27; D: -; CDR3: CASSLGHYYEQYF; DNA: TGTGCCAGCAGTTTGGGACACTACTACGAGCAGTACTTC
size: few; J: TRBJ1-4; V: TRBV20-1; D: -; CDR3: CSASPGGPKEKLFF; DNA: TGCAGTGCTAGCCCCGGGGGGCCCAAAGAAAAACTGTTTTTT
size: few; J: TRBJ1-2; V: TRBV5-1; D: TRBD1; CDR3: CASRLRDRVSYGYTF; DNA: TGCGCCAGCAGACTCCGGGACAGGGTCTCCTATGGCTACACCTTC
size: many; J: TRBJ1-2; V: TRBV7-2; D: TRBD1; CDR3: CASNPGGPNYGYTF; DNA: TGTGCCAGCAATCCAGGGGGCCCTAACTATGGCTACACCTTC
size: few; J: TRBJ1-2; V: TRBV27; D: -; CDR3: CASSLKGRNYGYTF; DNA: TGTGCCAGCAGTTTAAAGGGCAGAAACTATGGCTACACCTTC
size: few; J: TRBJ2-3; V: TRBV9; D: TRBD2; CDR3: CASTAGTSVNF; DNA: TGTGCCAGCACCGCGGGGACTAGCGTGAATTTT
size: -; J: TRBJ2-5; V: TRBV7-2; D: -; CDR3: CASSFSRVETQYF; DNA: TGTGCCAGCAGCTTTAGCAGGGTGGAGACCCAGTACTTC
size: few; J: TRBJ2-1; V: TRBV7-9; D: -; CDR3: CGSSATQEFF; DNA: TGTGGCAGCAGCGCAACCCAAGAGTTCTTC
size: -; J: TRBJ2-5; V: TRBV15; D: -; CDR3: CATSRGVETQYF; DNA: TGTGCCACCAGCAGAGGAGTGGAGACCCAGTACTTC
size: -; J: TRBJ2-7; V: TRBV10-3; D: TRBD1; CDR3: CASSPGTENYEQYF; DNA: TGTGCCAGCAGCCCGGGGACAGAAAACTACGAGCAGTACTTC
size: few; J: TRBJ1-2; V: TRBV25-1; D: TRBD1; CDR3: CASSPRDRASNYGYTF; DNA: TGTGCCAGCAGTCCCCGGGACAGGGCCTCGAACTATGGCTACACCTTC
size: many; J: TRBJ1-6; V: TRBV7-9; D: -; CDR3: CASSLGVGGSPLHF; DNA: TGTGCCAGCAGCTTAGGAGTTGGGGGTTCACCCCTCCACTTT
size: few; J: TRBJ1-2; V: TRBV10-2; D: -; CDR3: CASSPSTTNYGYTF; DNA: TGCGCCAGCAGTCCATCGACCACTAACTATGGCTACACCTTC
size: -; J: TRBJ2-5; V: TRBV5-1; D: -; CDR3: CASSEWETQYF; DNA: TGCGCCAGCAGCGAGTGGGAGACCCAGTACTTC
size: -; J: TRBJ2-7; V: TRBV12-3/TRBV12-4; D: -; CDR3: CASSLAGTTSYEQYF; DNA: TGTGCCAGCAGTTTGGCCGGGACGACGTCCTACGAGCAGTACTTC
size: once; J: TRBJ2-1; V: TRBV20-1; D: -; CDR3: CSATVGYNEQFF; DNA: TGCAGTGCCACCGTGGGATACAATGAGCAGTTCTTC
size: -; J: TRBJ2-2; V: TRBV5-1; D: TRBD2; CDR3: CASSLQAGYTGELFF; DNA: TGCGCCAGCAGCTTGCAAGCGGGGTACACCGGGGAGCTGTTTTTT
size: few; J: TRBJ2-1; V: TRBV6-6; D: TRBD2; CDR3: CASSYSIASGNGNEQFF; DNA: TGTGCCAGCAGTTACTCGATAGCTAGCGGGAACGGGAATGAGCAGTTCTTC
size: many; J: TRBJ2-1; V: TRBV3-1; D: -; CDR3: CASSQDGRGWNEQFF; DNA: TGTGCCAGCAGCCAAGATGGGAGGGGGTGGAATGAGCAGTTCTTC
size: -; J: TRBJ2-3; V: TRBV20-1; D: -; CDR3: CSARDQGADTQYF; DNA: TGCAGTGCTAGAGATCAGGGCGCAGATACGCAGTATTTT
size: few; J: TRBJ2-1; V: TRBV7-9; D: -; CDR3: CASSLAGQGTHNEQFF; DNA: TGTGCCAGCAGCTTAGCAGGGCAGGGGACCCACAATGAGCAGTTCTTC
size: many; J: TRBJ2-7; V: TRBV27; D: TRBD2; CDR3: CASSFQLSGVYEQYF; DNA: TGTGCCAGCAGTTTCCAACTTAGCGGGGTTTACGAGCAGTACTTC
size: -; J: TRBJ1-2; V: TRBV29-1; D: -; CDR3: CSVEVWGRNYGYTF; DNA: TGCAGCGTTGAAGTGTGGGGGAGAAACTATGGCTACACCTTC
size: many; J: TRBJ2-1; V: TRBV29-1; D: TRBD2; CDR3: CSVEGGSSYNEQFF; DNA: TGCAGCGTTGAAGGCGGGAGCTCCTACAATGAGCAGTTCTTC
size: few; J: TRBJ2-7; V: TRBV13; D: -; CDR3: CASSLTGNEQYF; DNA: TGTGCCAGCAGCTTAACAGGCAACGAGCAGTACTTC
size: few; J: TRBJ2-7; V: TRBV3-1; D: TRBD1; CDR3: CASSPEGRQGAYEQYF; DNA: TGTGCCAGCAGCCCGGAGGGTCGACAGGGGGCCTACGAGCAGTACTTC
size: -; J: TRBJ2-1; V: TRBV20-1; D: TRBD2; CDR3: CSARDSGLAGQGHEQFF; DNA: TGCAGTGCTAGAGACTCGGGACTAGCGGGTCAGGGTCATGAGCAGTTCTTC
size: -; J: TRBJ1-5; V: TRBV7-8; D: -; CDR3: CASSLEIKGDGSNQPQHF; DNA: TGTGCCAGCAGCTTAGAAATAAAGGGGGACGGTAGCAATCAGCCCCAGCATTTT
size: -; J: TRBJ2-1; V: TRBV3-1; D: -; CDR3: CASSQGGDSLSEQFF; DNA: TGTGCCAGCAGCCAAGGGGGGGACTCGCTCAGCGAGCAGTTCTTC
size: few; J: TRBJ2-6; V: TRBV14; D: TRBD1; CDR3: CASSPESRGMSGANVLTF; DNA: TGTGCCAGCAGCCCCGAATCCAGGGGGATGTCTGGGGCCAACGTCCTGACTTTC
size: -; J: TRBJ2-3; V: TRBV20-1; D: -; CDR3: CSARDSGTDTQYF; DNA: TGCAGTGCTAGGGACTCTGGCACAGATACGCAGTATTTT
size: -; J: TRBJ2-7; V: TRBV4-2; D: -; CDR3: CASSQGIRVAYEQYF; DNA: TGTGCCAGCAGCCAAGGGATCAGGGTCGCCTACGAGCAGTACTTC